The 24 T cell receptor beta chains below all came from one sample that was sequenced in a study of response to subunit inactivated influenza vaccine. A single record per CDR3 protein comes from TCRdb applying MiXCR to the RT-PCR reads. The data hold 400,000 to 550,000 distinct CDR3 sequences, with 25% observed a single time. This specimen was CD4+ T cells sorted from PBMCs, taken 4 to 6 days after vaccination. The receptors shown here come from a man aged 50-60 years who received an inactivated influenza vaccine.

This clonotype has more than one count but fewer than ten. The chain employs TRBV6-1 and TRBJ1-1; D is ambiguous. Germline loops: CDR1 MNHNS, CDR2 SASEGT. The CDR3 is made up of 14 amino acids. V was trimmed by 2 bases and J by 2 bases, leaving 9 bases between them. The CDR3: CASSEMVTNTEAFF. The CDR3, as DNA: TGTGCCAGCAGTGAAATGGTTACAAACACTGAAGCTTTCTTT.

The sample holds a few counts of this clonotype. This chain connects TRBV7-2 to TRBJ2-4, with D hard to call. The CDR3 spans 16 residues. V lost 2 bases to trimming and J lost 0 bases, with 11 bases between them. Germline lookup yields CDR1 SGHTA and CDR2 FQGNSA. The CDR3 DNA is TGTGCCAGCAGCTTATCGAGCGTCCCAGCCAAAAACATTCAGTACTTC. Translating it yields CASSLSSVPAKNIQYF.

The chain has TRBV10-3 and TRBJ2-3, with TRBD1 identical over 7 bases. With 9 bases clipped from V and 0 bases from J, the junction kept 3 bases outside the gene matches. Looked up from germline, CDR1 is ENHRY and CDR2 is SYGVKD. The CDR3 totals 13 residues. This CDR3 is CAIKTGSTDTQYF. CDR3 nucleotides: TGTGCCATAAAGACAGGGAGCACAGATACGCAGTATTTT.

The V and J genes are TRBV20-1 and TRBJ1-5; a weak D match, TRBD1 (5 bases). The CDR3 spans 13 residues. Germline-derived CDR1 and CDR2 are DFQATT and SNEGSKA (reference sequence). V lost 2 bases, J lost 7 bases, and 12 bases lay in between. Here the CDR3 DNA reads TGCAGTGCTAGATCGGGGGTTCGGCAGCCCCAGCATTTT. Its protein product is CSARSGVRQPQHF.

The chain is built from TRBV5-1 and TRBJ2-7; 8 nucleotides line up with TRBD2. The germline CDR1 and CDR2 sequences are SGHRS and YFSETQ. Trimming cost V 0 bases and J 6 bases; bases outside gene matches: 11. CDR3 length equals 16 residues. The CDR3 loop is CASSLGRGRGVGEQYF. In nucleotides, the CDR3 is TGCGCCAGCAGCTTGGGGCGTGGGCGGGGGGTAGGCGAGCAGTACTTC. The whole variable domain, remainder taken from reference TRBV5-1 and TRBJ2-7, is KAGVTQTPRYLIKTRGQQVTLSCSPISGHRSVSWYQQTPGQGLQFLFEYFSETQRNKGNFPGRFSGRQFSNSRSEMNVSTLELGDSALYLCASSLGRGRGVGEQYFGPGTRLTVT.

The V gene is TRBV20-1, the J gene TRBJ1-3, with 8 bases fitting TRBD1. Germline V lookup: CDR1 DFQATT, CDR2 SNEGSKA (reference sequence). The CDR3 contains 15 residues. V gave up 3 bases and J gave up 0 bases; unmatched junction bases: 4. The CDR3: CSASDTGGSGNTIYF. Here the CDR3 DNA reads TGCAGTGCTAGCGATACAGGGGGCTCTGGAAACACCATATATTTT.

This chain uses TRBV20-1 with TRBJ2-3; TRBD2 agrees at 9 bases. CDR1 and CDR2 from the germline V gene are DFQATT and SNEGSKA (reference sequence). V was pared by 0 bases and J by 5 bases, with 6 bases of the junction left unmatched. This CDR3 spans 15 amino acids. CDR3 region: CSARDLLAGKDTQYF. CDR3 in DNA: TGCAGTGCTAGAGATCTGCTAGCGGGAAAAGATACGCAGTATTTT.

The sample holds a few counts of this clonotype. The chain joins TRBV20-1 to TRBJ2-1; D is unclear. The CDR3 has 15 residues. The germline gives CDR1 DFQATT, CDR2 SNEGSKA (reference sequence). With 3 bases removed from V and 1 base from J, the gap between germline ends came to 13 bases. This chain's CDR3 is CSASKGLGSYNEQFF. The CDR3 DNA reads TGCAGTGCTAGTAAGGGCTTAGGTTCCTACAATGAGCAGTTCTTC.

This chain links TRBV29-1 with TRBJ1-2, with 9 bases that match TRBD1. The junction had 7 bases not matched to a gene; V was cut back by 4 bases and J by 4 bases. Germline CDR1 and CDR2: SQVTM and ANQGSEA. The CDR3 has 14 residues. The chain's CDR3 is CSVATDRGLYGYTF. CDR3 DNA: TGCAGCGTTGCGACGGACAGGGGCCTCTATGGCTACACCTTC.

This clonotype was counted at least ten times. The CDR3 is CASSLSGGQYF. The CDR3 nucleotides read TGTGCCAGCAGCTTATCCGGCGGGCAGTACTTC. The V gene is TRBV7-9, the J gene TRBJ2-7; D is uncertain. Germline V CDR1 and CDR2: SEHNR, FQNEAQ (reference sequence). The CDR3 length is 11 residues. V was clipped by 2 bases and J by 9 bases, with 8 bases between them.

The chain has TRBV7-8 and TRBJ2-4, with 7 bases that match TRBD2. With 5 bases clipped from V and 8 bases from J, the junction kept 6 bases outside the gene matches. In germline, CDR1 is SGHVS, CDR2 FQNEAQ. This CDR3 region has 13 residues. CDR3 loop: CASSPGTTDIQYF. As DNA, the CDR3 is TGTGCCAGCAGCCCGGGGACTACGGACATTCAGTACTTC.

The V call is TRBV12-3 or TRBV12-4, the J call TRBJ1-3, with D tentatively TRBD1 (5 bases). V was cut by 6 bases and J by 2 bases, with 14 bases left in between. The CDR3 is 15 residues long. Written as DNA, the CDR3 is TGTGCCAGCAGATCGACAGAAAACGCTGGAAACACCATATATTTT. This gives the protein CASRSTENAGNTIYF.

This sequence joins TRBV5-1 and TRBJ2-7, with a possible D match to TRBD1 (6 bases). Germline assignment: CDR1 SGHRS and CDR2 YFSETQ. V lost 7 bases and J lost 0, with 17 bases in between. The CDR3 is made up of 15 amino acids. This CDR3 is CASSYSGQLSYEQYF. Here the CDR3 DNA reads TGCGCCAGCTCCTATTCGGGACAACTCTCCTACGAGCAGTACTTC. The whole variable domain, filled in from reference TRBV5-1 and TRBJ2-7, reads KAGVTQTPRYLIKTRGQQVTLSCSPISGHRSVSWYQQTPGQGLQFLFEYFSETQRNKGNFPGRFSGRQFSNSRSEMNVSTLELGDSALYLCASSYSGQLSYEQYFGPGTRLTVT.

This clonotype showed up just a few times. The chain has TRBV29-1 and TRBJ2-7; a weak D match, TRBD2 (8 bases). V was pared by 6 bases and J by 0 bases, with 18 bases between. The CDR3 consists of 15 residues. Germline V gives CDR1 SQVTM, CDR2 ANQGSEA. The CDR3, as DNA: TGCAGCGTGGGCTATAGCGGGGACAGCTCCTACGAGCAGTACTTC. The encoded protein is CSVGYSGDSSYEQYF.

This clonotype was counted between two and nine times. The chain recombines TRBV14 with TRBJ2-3, with D unresolved. Trimming stripped 6 bases from V and 0 bases from J, with 7 bases between. Germline V gene data show CDR1 as SGHDN and CDR2 as FVKESK. The CDR3 runs to 13 residues. The CDR3 here is CASRSGSTDTQYF. The CDR3 region has the DNA TGTGCCAGCAGATCCGGAAGCACAGATACGCAGTATTTT.

This clonotype was detected only a few times. The chain links TRBV3-1 to TRBJ2-1, with 7 positions matching TRBD2. The CDR3 extends over 15 amino acids. V was clipped by 3 bases and J by 6 bases; unmatched bases: 8. Germline V gene sequence: CDR1 LGHDT, CDR2 YNNKEL (reference sequence). The CDR3 loop reads CASSHWGGSANEQFF. The CDR3 bases are TGTGCCAGCAGCCATTGGGGAGGGTCGGCCAATGAGCAGTTCTTC.

This chain uses TRBV5-1 with TRBJ2-1, with 9 bases lining up with TRBD1. CDR3 length: 15 amino acids. The germline V gene has CDR1 SGHRS and CDR2 YFSETQ. Germline trimming cut 2 bases from V and 6 bases from J; bases unmatched to any gene: 6. CDR3 region: CASSFGTGRGNEQFF. Written as DNA, the CDR3 is TGCGCCAGCAGCTTTGGGACAGGGAGAGGCAATGAGCAGTTCTTC. Full variable domain (missing parts from reference TRBV5-1 and TRBJ2-1): KAGVTQTPRYLIKTRGQQVTLSCSPISGHRSVSWYQQTPGQGLQFLFEYFSETQRNKGNFPGRFSGRQFSNSRSEMNVSTLELGDSALYLCASSFGTGRGNEQFFGPGTRLTVL.

The V call is TRBV3-1, the J call TRBJ2-2; D may match TRBD1 or TRBD2 (5 bases each). Germline assignment: CDR1 LGHDT and CDR2 YNNKEL (reference sequence). Trimming stripped 1 base from V and 4 bases from J, with 13 bases between. The CDR3 contains 16 residues. The CDR3 protein is CASSQAGLRGTGELFF. The CDR3 nucleotides read TGTGCCAGCAGCCAAGCTGGCCTGAGGGGCACCGGGGAGCTGTTTTTT.

J is TRBJ2-7 and V is TRBV6-5; D remains ambiguous. CDR3 length: 15 residues. Germline assignment: CDR1 MNHEY and CDR2 SVGAGI. Trimming took 3 bases from V and 2 from J, leaving 14 bases between them. As DNA, the CDR3 is TGTGCCAGCAGTTATGGTTCGCCCCGAACCTACGAGCAGTACTTC. Its protein product is CASSYGSPRTYEQYF.

The gene calls are TRBV12-3 or TRBV12-4 and TRBJ2-2, with D perhaps matching TRBD1 (6 bases). The CDR3 sequence is 13 residues long. Trimming removed 4 bases from V and 7 bases from J, with 10 bases in between. The CDR3, as DNA: TGTGCCAGCAGTTCAGGGGTTATCGGGGAGCTGTTTTTT. This gives the protein CASSSGVIGELFF.

V and J are TRBV7-2 and TRBJ2-5, with no clear D. Germline CDR1 reads SGHTA; CDR2 reads FQGNSA. Trimming stripped 1 base from V and 4 bases from J, with 13 bases between. The CDR3 spans 15 residues. The CDR3 coding sequence is TGTGCCAGCAGCTTAGTGAGGTCCGGGCGAGAGACCCAGTACTTC. It specifies CASSLVRSGRETQYF.

The chain joins TRBV7-2 to TRBJ2-1, with no clear D. The ends were cut back, 7 bases at V and 7 bases at J, with 20 bases in the middle. This CDR3 is built from 15 residues. Germline values: CDR1 SGHTA, CDR2 FQGNSA. The CDR3 DNA is TGTGCCAGCAATCCGGACGGTGGGGTTTGGAATGAGCAGTTCTTC. Translation: CASNPDGGVWNEQFF.

V and J are TRBV6-6 and TRBJ2-7; 7 bases map to TRBD1. This CDR3 comprises 12 residues. Germline loops: CDR1 MNHNY, CDR2 SVGAGI (reference sequence). The V and J ends lost 2 bases and 6 bases, in that order; junction bases with no gene match: 1. Here the CDR3 reads CASSYAGGEQYF. DNA for the CDR3: TGTGCCAGCAGTTACGCAGGGGGCGAGCAGTACTTC.

This clonotype was found a few times. This chain uses TRBV4-3 with TRBJ2-2; D may be TRBD2 (6 bases). Trimming pared 8 bases from V and 8 bases from J, leaving 21 bases between. This CDR3 contains 15 residues. Germline-derived CDR1 and CDR2 are LGHNA and YSLEER. The CDR3 region has the DNA TGCGCCAGCTCATCCGGGACTCCTCGGATGGGGGAGCTGTTTTTT. It encodes CASSSGTPRMGELFF.